The rows below give T cell receptor beta chains drawn from one sample of a study of pediatric ulcerative colitis. Clones were read by immunoSEQ multiplex PCR, and TCRdb kept only the in-frame ones, dropping some. This table holds about 64,000 clones, 77% found once. Sequenced sample: blood. Every receptor here comes from a boy aged 5-17 years with moderate ulcerative colitis. Each CDR3 is given with its conserved first and last residue. The order of the fields is clone size, D gene, V gene, J gene, CDR3 protein, CDR3 DNA. A D gene is named only where the DNA matches it firmly. Not all rows give a size; the values are once, few, many and, for expanded clones, a class.

-	-	TRBV2	TRBJ2-2	CASREDRTNTGELFF	TGTGCCAGCAGGGAGGACCGTACGAACACCGGGGAGCTGTTTTTT
-	-	TRBV7-9	TRBJ1-1	CASSPDSTNTEAFF	TGTGCCAGCAGCCCTGACAGTACCAACACTGAAGCTTTCTTT
-	TRBD1	TRBV25-1	TRBJ2-7	CASSAGTGDYEQYF	TGTGCCAGCAGTGCCGGGACAGGGGACTACGAGCAGTACTTC
-	-	TRBV9	TRBJ2-3	CASSGDFSSTDTQYF	TGTGCCAGCAGCGGGGACTTTTCCAGCACAGATACGCAGTATTTT
-	TRBD1	TRBV6-4	TRBJ1-2	CASSPGGRYGYTF	TGTGCCAGCAGTCCAGGGGGCCGCTATGGCTACACCTTC
-	-	TRBV30	TRBJ1-1	CAWSVRAGRTEVNTEAFF	TGTGCCTGGAGTGTACGGGCAGGGCGAACAGAGGTTAACACTGAAGCTTTCTTT
-	TRBD2	TRBV19	TRBJ2-1	CASSIGDYLGNEQFF	TGTGCCAGTAGTATAGGGGACTACCTCGGTAATGAGCAGTTCTTC
few	-	TRBV9	TRBJ1-2	CASSPGQPYYGYTF	TGTGCCAGCAGCCCAGGACAGCCTTACTATGGCTACACCTTC
-	-	TRBV6-4	TRBJ2-1	CASSTLAAVSYNEQFF	TGTGCCAGCAGTACCCTAGCCGCCGTCTCCTACAATGAGCAGTTCTTC
few	-	TRBV2	TRBJ1-5	CAVSAMGGGSNQPQHF	TGTGCCGTCTCGGCGATGGGTGGGGGTAGTAATCAGCCCCAGCATTTT
-	TRBD2	TRBV10-2	TRBJ2-7	CASSGLAGAGEQYF	TGCGCCAGCAGCGGACTAGCGGGGGCGGGCGAGCAGTACTTC
-	-	TRBV7-9	TRBJ1-2	CASSFKHVYGYTF	TGTGCCAGCAGCTTTAAACACGTTTATGGCTACACCTTC
-	TRBD2	TRBV19	TRBJ2-1	CAPTGNIDTGGLAGGNGQFF	TGTGCCCCGACGGGGAATATTGACACCGGGGGACTAGCGGGAGGTAATGGGCAGTTCTTC
-	-	TRBV7-8	TRBJ2-7	CASSSSWVRAADEQYF	TGTGCCAGCAGCTCATCCTGGGTGCGGGCCGCGGACGAGCAGTACTTC
-	-	TRBV11-2	TRBJ2-1	CASRWRGPEREQFF	TGTGCCAGCAGATGGCGGGGGCCCGAACGGGAGCAGTTCTTC
-	-	TRBV11-2	TRBJ2-3	CASSDGGHTQYF	TGTGCCAGCAGCGACGGGGGTCATACGCAGTATTTT
-	-	TRBV30	TRBJ2-7	CAWSVTLPYEQYF	TGTGCCTGGAGTGTAACTCTTCCTTACGAGCAGTACTTC
few	-	TRBV11-2	TRBJ1-1	CASSYGAYSEAFF	TGTGCCAGCAGCTACGGGGCCTACTCTGAAGCTTTCTTT
-	-	TRBV7-9	TRBJ2-7	CASSSPRGGSYEQYF	TGTGCCAGCAGCTCCCCGCGTGGGGGGTCCTACGAGCAGTACTTC
-	TRBD1	TRBV4-1	TRBJ2-1	CASSPLGTGDSNEQFF	TGCGCCAGCAGCCCCTTAGGAACAGGGGATTCGAATGAGCAGTTCTTC
-	-	TRBV11-2	TRBJ1-1	CASSPQDRREAFF	TGTGCCAGCAGCCCCCAGGACAGAAGGGAAGCTTTCTTT
-	-	TRBV6-1	TRBJ1-1	CASSYRLEAFF	TGTGCCAGCAGTTACAGGTTAGAAGCTTTCTTT
-	TRBD1	TRBV10-3	TRBJ1-2	CAISESTGKKDGYTF	TGTGCCATCAGTGAGTCGACAGGGAAAAAGGATGGCTACACCTTC
once	-	TRBV7-8	TRBJ1-4	CASSIRPPGPSSVGEKLFF	TGTGCCAGCAGCATCCGTCCGCCAGGCCCCAGCTCAGTAGGTGAAAAACTGTTTTTT
-	-	TRBV7-9	TRBJ1-2	CASSLVAVHYGYTF	TGTGCCAGCAGCTTAGTGGCGGTCCACTATGGCTACACCTTC
-	-	TRBV27	TRBJ2-7	CASSLSRGPRTYEQYF	TGTGCCAGCAGTTTATCGAGGGGACCCCGGACCTACGAGCAGTACTTC
-	TRBD2	TRBV15	TRBJ2-7	CATSRDIAGVHEQYF	TGTGCCACCAGCAGAGACATAGCGGGAGTCCACGAGCAGTACTTC
-	-	TRBV5-6	TRBJ1-3	CASSSPRQAPVDTIYF	TGTGCCAGCAGCTCACCCAGACAGGCGCCGGTAGACACCATATATTTT
-	-	TRBV9	TRBJ1-1	CASSVGHGLNTEAFF	TGTGCCAGCAGCGTAGGGCACGGACTGAACACTGAAGCTTTCTTT
-	TRBD1	TRBV7-2	TRBJ1-1	CASSTLTGKTEAFF	TGTGCCAGCAGCACACTGACAGGGAAGACTGAAGCTTTCTTT
-	TRBD1	TRBV7-2	TRBJ1-2	CASSYTGDGYGYTF	TGTGCCAGCAGTTATACAGGGGACGGATATGGCTACACCTTC
few	-	TRBV30	TRBJ1-5	CAWSTGGDQPQHF	TGTGCCTGGAGTACCGGGGGCGATCAGCCCCAGCATTTT
few	-	TRBV18	TRBJ2-3	CASSRTDADTQYF	TGTGCCAGCTCACGGACAGATGCAGATACGCAGTATTTT
-	-	TRBV29-1	TRBJ2-7	CSVLSLDRPRAWESASYEQYF	TGCAGCGTTCTCAGTCTGGACAGACCTAGAGCGTGGGAGAGCGCCTCCTACGAGCAGTACTTC
-	TRBD2	TRBV5-1	TRBJ2-1	CASSLAGGITYNEQFF	TGCGCCAGCAGCTTGGCCGGGGGGATAACCTACAATGAGCAGTTCTTC
-	-	TRBV4-2	TRBJ1-3	CASSQQGTPGNTIYF	TGTGCCAGCAGCCAACAGGGGACCCCTGGAAACACCATATATTTT
-	TRBD2	TRBV2	TRBJ2-7	CASNGGTRYEQYF	TGTGCCAGCAACGGGGGGACCCGTTACGAGCAGTACTTC